The 10 T cell receptor beta chains reported below all come from one sample, sequenced in a study of cytotoxic CD8 clonotypes in ibrutinib-treated CLL. The assay was immunoSEQ multiplex PCR, and TCRdb's table has in-frame clones only and misses some. The table shows just over 200,000 clones, with 79% occurring only once. Source: PBMCs, taken after 12 months of ibrutinib treatment. These receptors came from a human donor with chronic lymphocytic leukemia.

This chain connects TRBV10-1 to TRBJ1-1; 8 positions agree with TRBD1. Trimming removed 5 bases from V and 0 bases from J; junction bases left unmatched: 5. Germline V gives CDR1 WNHNN, CDR2 SYGVQD (reference sequence). The CDR3 length is 15 residues. CDR3 residues: CASSWTGRMNTEAFF. The CDR3 nucleotides are TGCGCCAGCAGTTGGACAGGGAGAATGAACACTGAAGCTTTCTTT.

The chain couples TRBV27 to TRBJ1-3; perhaps TRBD1 as D (5 bases). Per germline, CDR1 MNHEY and CDR2 SMNVEV (reference sequence). The CDR3 has 16 residues. Trimming took 5 bases from V and 1 from J, leaving 15 bases between them. CDR3 residues: CASSPGLGGSGNTIYF. Written as DNA, the CDR3 is TGTGCCAGCAGTCCGGGACTCGGAGGGTCTGGAAACACCATATATTTT.

The chain is built from TRBV18 and TRBJ2-3; 10 positions agree with TRBD2. V trimming: 1 base; J trimming: 5 bases; junction bases outside the gene matches: 6. The germline CDR1 and CDR2 sequences are KGHSH and LQKENI. CDR3 length equals 16 residues. The CDR3 DNA is TGTGCCAGCTCACCACTCGTACTAGCGGGGAGAGATACGCAGTATTTT. This translates into CASSPLVLAGRDTQYF.

In its sample, this clone was seen a few times. The CDR3 is CASSRTRGTGETQYF. CDR3 DNA: TGTGCCAGCAGTCGGACCAGGGGGACAGGGGAGACCCAGTACTTC. The chain carries TRBV11-1 and TRBJ2-5, with 9 positions matching TRBD1. V was pared by 6 bases and J by 5 bases, with 10 bases of the junction left unmatched. This CDR3 is 15 amino acids long. Germline V gives CDR1 SGHAT, CDR2 FQDESV (reference sequence).

The CDR3 here is CASSQDLGYYGYTF. Here the CDR3 DNA reads TGCGCCAGCAGCCAAGATCTGGGGTACTATGGCTACACCTTC. The V call is TRBV4-1, the J call TRBJ1-2; D is uncertain. CDR1 and CDR2 (germline): MGHRA, YSYEKL. Trimming left V 0 bases short and J 3 bases short, with 8 bases between. The CDR3 is 14 amino acids.

This clone appeared once. The CDR3 nucleotides read TGTGCCAGCAGCCAACCGGGACAGGGTTTTGAGCAGTTCTTC. Residues: CASSQPGQGFEQFF. This chain links TRBV7-9 with TRBJ2-1; 9 bases match TRBD1. The CDR3 has 14 residues. The germline CDR1 and CDR2 sequences are SEHNR and FQNEAQ (reference sequence). V lost 5 bases and J lost 9; bases outside the gene matches: 8.

This chain uses TRBV27 with TRBJ2-7; 10 bases agree with TRBD1. From germline, CDR1 is MNHEY and CDR2 SMNVEV (reference sequence). This CDR3 region has 16 residues. J lost 1 base, V lost 7 bases, and 10 bases had no gene match. As DNA, the CDR3 is TGTGCCAGCAACCCAATTGGACAGGGGGTATCCTACGAGCAGTACTTC. Protein sequence: CASNPIGQGVSYEQYF.

The chain recombines TRBV10-1 with TRBJ2-2, with TRBD2 matching over 9 bases. This CDR3 comprises 15 residues. The trim removed 3 bases at V and 6 bases at J, leaving 5 bases unmatched. The V gene's germline CDR1 is WNHNN and CDR2 SYGVQD (reference sequence). The CDR3 region is CASSDGGRAPGELFF. In DNA form, the CDR3 reads TGCGCCAGCAGTGACGGCGGGAGGGCCCCCGGGGAGCTGTTTTTT.

This clone turned up a few times. This chain connects TRBV25-1 to TRBJ2-5, with D tentatively TRBD2 (6 bases). CDR1 and CDR2 from the germline V gene are MGHDK and SYGVNS. This CDR3 has 13 residues. Deletions cut 6 bases from V and 5 bases from J, with 13 bases between. The CDR3, as DNA: TGTGCCAGCAGCTGGAGGGGTGGGGAGACCCAGTACTTC. Protein: CASSWRGGETQYF.

The rearrangement links TRBV21-1 to TRBJ2-1; the table's D call, TRBD1, has no DNA check behind it. TRBV21-1 is designated a pseudogene. CDR3 size: 12 residues. The CDR3 DNA reads as TGTGCCAGCAACAGATTACCCCGTGAGCAGTTCTTC. Its translation is CASNRLPREQFF.